These T cell receptor beta chains were read from a single sample in a study of cytomegalovirus exposure and HLA in healthy donors. The method was immunoSEQ multiplex PCR; TCRdb's version includes in-frame clones alone and lacks a portion of them. The sample totals roughly 200,000 clones. The sequencing input was PBMCs. The source is a girl aged 2 to 9 in good health and CMV-seropositive. Each CDR3 is given with its conserved first and last residue. D genes are given only for firm matches.

D,J,V,DNA,CDR3
NA,TRBJ2-7,TRBV5-1,TGCGCCAGCAGTTCCTCCGAGGGAGGTTTCTACGAGCAGTACTTC,CASSSSEGGFYEQYF
NA,TRBJ2-5,TRBV7-8,TGTGCCAGCAGCTCTAGACCCGTTGGGGAGACCCAGTACTTC,CASSSRPVGETQYF
NA,TRBJ1-2,TRBV9,TGTGCCAGCAGCGTAGTTGGAGGAGGCTATGGCTACACCTTC,CASSVVGGGYGYTF
TRBD2,TRBJ2-1,TRBV28,TGTGCCAGCAGCTCCCCAACCGACGGACTAGCAAGGGAGCAGTTCTTC,CASSSPTDGLAREQFF
NA,TRBJ2-5,TRBV19,TGTGCCAGTAGTCCGGGGACACCTGGGACCCAGTACTTC,CASSPGTPGTQYF
NA,TRBJ1-1,TRBV7-2,TGTGCCAGCAGCCCGACAGGGAACACTGAAGCTTTCTTT,CASSPTGNTEAFF
TRBD2,TRBJ2-3,TRBV5-1,TGCGCCAGCAGCTTGGGTGCGGGAGTTCCAGATACGCAGTATTTT,CASSLGAGVPDTQYF
TRBD1,TRBJ1-4,TRBV18,TGTGCCAGCTCACCTGGAACAGGGGGCATGAATGAAAAACTGTTTTTT,CASSPGTGGMNEKLFF
NA,TRBJ1-1,TRBV9,TGTGCCAGCAGCGTACCCAGGACAGAACTTTTGAACACTGAAGCTTTCTTT,CASSVPRTELLNTEAFF
TRBD2,TRBJ2-5,TRBV7-8,TGTGCCAGCAGCTTAACTAGCGGGAGTAGCGGGACCCAGTACTTC,CASSLTSGSSGTQYF
TRBD2,TRBJ2-5,TRBV28,TGTGCCAGTAGCTTAGGGGCGACTAGCGGGAGGGAGACCCAGTACTTC,CASSLGATSGRETQYF
NA,TRBJ1-5,TRBV29-1,TGCAGCGTTGGGTCAGGTAGCAATCAGCCCCAGCATTTT,CSVGSGSNQPQHF
NA,TRBJ1-1,TRBV5-3,TGTGCCAGAAGCTTAGGGGGTTTTGAGGCTTTCTTT,CARSLGGFEAFF
TRBD1,TRBJ2-7,TRBV7-9,TGTGCCAGCCGCCAGGGGGCCTCCAACGAGCAGTACTTC,CASRQGASNEQYF
NA,TRBJ2-1,TRBV11-1,TGTGCCAGCAGCTTAGGGGCTGACGTATACTCCTACAATGAGCAGTTCTTC,CASSLGADVYSYNEQFF
TRBD1,TRBJ2-7,TRBV4-1,TGCGCCAGCAGCCCCGAAAAGACAGGGGGCGAGCAGTACTTC,CASSPEKTGGEQYF
NA,TRBJ2-7,TRBV7-6,TGTGCCAGCAGACCGCGTCAGGGATACGAGCAGTACTTC,CASRPRQGYEQYF
NA,TRBJ1-2,TRBV7-2,TGTGCCAGCAGCTTAAACCCGGGGGGGGCCGCTAACTATGGCTACACCTTC,CASSLNPGGAANYGYTF
NA,TRBJ1-3,TRBV7-9,TGTGCCAGCAGCCCGGGACTTCTAAGCTCTGGAAACACCATATATTTT,CASSPGLLSSGNTIYF
NA,TRBJ2-7,TRBV10-1,TGCGCCAGCAGTGACGGGGGATTGAACAGGGGCGAGCAGTACTTC,CASSDGGLNRGEQYF
NA,TRBJ1-5,TRBV4-1,TGCGCCAGCAGCCAAGATAGGTCACAGTTCAATCAGCCCCAGCATTTT,CASSQDRSQFNQPQHF
NA,TRBJ2-2,TRBV4-1,TGCGCCAGCAGCCAAGAGGGACTGGGGAGTAGCGGGGAGCTGTTTTTT,CASSQEGLGSSGELFF
NA,TRBJ1-1,TRBV2,TGTGCCAGCAGGGACTACACAGGAGGGGTCCTTGAAGCTTTCTTT,CASRDYTGGVLEAFF
NA,TRBJ1-5,TRBV18,TGTGCCAGCTCACCACCGGCGGGACTTAGCAATCAGCCCCAGCATTTT,CASSPPAGLSNQPQHF
NA,TRBJ2-5,TRBV30,TGTGCCTGGAGCGCGGGGAAGACCCAGTACTTC,CAWSAGKTQYF
TRBD1,TRBJ1-1,TRBV7-9,TGTGCCAGCGGGGGGGACAGGGTACGAGAGAACACTGAAGCTTTCTTT,CASGGDRVRENTEAFF
NA,TRBJ2-3,TRBV30,TGTGCCTGGAGTCCGACCAGGGTGCGTTCGGATACGCAGTATTTT,CAWSPTRVRSDTQYF
NA,TRBJ2-5,TRBV5-5,TGTGCCAGCAGCTTGGGCAGTTTAGAGACCCAGTACTTC,CASSLGSLETQYF
TRBD1,TRBJ1-5,TRBV4-1,TGCGCCAGCAGCCCAGGGACAGGGGGGAGTCAGCCCCAGCATTTT,CASSPGTGGSQPQHF